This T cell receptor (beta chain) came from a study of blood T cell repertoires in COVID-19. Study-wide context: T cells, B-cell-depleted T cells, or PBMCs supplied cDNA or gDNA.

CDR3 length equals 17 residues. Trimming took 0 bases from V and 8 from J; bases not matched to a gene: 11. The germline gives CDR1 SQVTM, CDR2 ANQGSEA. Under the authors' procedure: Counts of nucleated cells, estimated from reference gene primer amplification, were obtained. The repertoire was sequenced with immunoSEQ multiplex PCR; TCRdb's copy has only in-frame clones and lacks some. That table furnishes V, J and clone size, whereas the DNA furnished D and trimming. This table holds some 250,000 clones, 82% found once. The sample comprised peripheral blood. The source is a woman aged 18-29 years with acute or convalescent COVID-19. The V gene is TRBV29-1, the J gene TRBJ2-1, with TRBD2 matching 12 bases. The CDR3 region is CSVEDPGLAGRLDEQFF. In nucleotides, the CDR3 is TGCAGCGTTGAAGATCCTGGACTAGCGGGAAGGTTGGATGAGCAGTTCTTC.